A single sample is the source of the 5 T cell receptor beta chains below, sequenced in a study of human T cells and chemical hapten exposure. Time point given: patch test 3, about 24 weeks after DPC sensitization. Specified treatment: therapeutic diphenylcyclopropenone sensitization with weekly scalp DPC. TCRdb used MiXCR to reprocess the RACE reads, holding one entry per CDR3 protein. The sample carries 100,000 or so distinct CDR3 sequences, less than 40% recorded once. Specimen: whole blood, collected in connection with sensitization to the hapten diphenylcyclopropenone (DPC). The origin of the receptors is a man between 35 and 55 years old with alopecia areata. Some clones in this sample may be carry-over from other donors' samples.

The chain recombines TRBV6-2 or TRBV6-3 with TRBJ2-3; D is perhaps TRBD2 (5 bases). Trimming took 1 base from V and 3 from J, leaving 5 bases between them. Germline CDR1 reads MNHEY; CDR2 reads SVGEGT. This CDR3 region has 13 residues. CDR3 coding DNA: TGTGCCAGCAGTTACTGGGAGACAGATACGCAGTATTTT. It yields the protein CASSYWETDTQYF.

This chain joins TRBV28 and TRBJ2-1; 7 bases are shared with TRBD2. Germline CDR1 reads MDHEN; CDR2 reads SYDVKM. The CDR3 sequence is 15 residues long. With V trimmed by 1 base and J by 6 bases, 6 bases remained unmatched. CDR3 loop: CASSLLGAGSNEQFF. CDR3 bases: TGTGCCAGCAGTTTATTGGGAGCGGGAAGCAATGAGCAGTTCTTC.

This clonotype occurred a few times. The chain employs TRBV2 and TRBJ2-3; perhaps D is TRBD1 or TRBD2 (5 bases each). V lost 10 bases to trimming and J lost 0 bases, with 20 bases between them. The CDR3 has 16 amino acids. Germline V gives CDR1 SNHLY, CDR2 FYNNEI. The CDR3 nucleotides are TGTGCCATTCCCGACCCCGGGGCTCCCAGCACAGATACGCAGTATTTT. Its protein product is CAIPDPGAPSTDTQYF.

This clonotype was seen a handful of times. V usage is TRBV3-1 and J usage is TRBJ2-7; no firm D call. Deletions cut 3 bases from V and 2 bases from J, with 8 bases between. Looked up from germline, CDR1 is LGHDT and CDR2 is YNNKEL (reference sequence). CDR3 length equals 13 residues. In DNA form, the CDR3 reads TGTGCCAGCAGCCAGGAAATACCCTACGAGCAGTACGTC. Encoded protein: CASSQEIPYEQYV.

The rearrangement uses TRBV7-9 and TRBJ2-3; the D gene is possibly TRBD2 (6 bases). Trimming stripped 8 bases from V and 0 bases from J, with 15 bases between. The CDR3 runs to 15 residues. Per the germline V gene, CDR1 is SEHNR and CDR2 is FQNEAQ (reference sequence). CDR3 DNA sequence: TGTGCCAGCCGCGGGGAGACGCAAAGCACAGATACGCAGTATTTT. This gives the protein CASRGETQSTDTQYF.